The clone carrying this TCR beta chain was picked up many times. The antigen remains unidentified. As it was prepared, the TCRbeta library received unique molecular identifiers. Using its own MiXCR run on the PCR reads, TCRdb lists one record per CDR3 protein. The data hold 400,000 to 550,000 distinct CDR3 sequences, with roughly a tenth observed a single time. The record originates from a study of T-cell reconstitution after alpha-beta-depleted transplantation in children. Findings of the study overall: Reportedly, roughly two months post-transplant, alpha-beta T cells arose from several hundred expanded graft clones. Newly generated T cells supplied most T-cell counts and diversity one year post-transplant.

V trimming: 0 bases; J trimming: 3 bases; junction bases outside the gene matches: 6. The CDR3 has 16 residues. Germline lookup yields CDR1 SGDLS and CDR2 YYNGEE. The V gene is TRBV9, the J gene TRBJ2-1, with TRBD2 matching 7 bases. The source was PBMCs, collected before TCRalphabeta/CD19-depleted stem cell transplant. The TCR was taken from a child younger than 10 with inherited bone marrow failure, due to receive a stem cell transplant. CDR3 sequence reads: CASSVVSSGGYNEQFF. The CDR3 DNA sequence: TGTGCCAGCAGCGTAGTGTCTAGCGGAGGCTACAATGAGCAGTTCTTC. Combining the CDR3 with reference TRBV9 and TRBJ2-1 gives the whole variable domain DSGVTQTPKHLITATGQRVTLRCSPRSGDLSVYWYQQSLDQGLQFLIQYYNGEERAKGNILERFSAQQFPDLHSELNLSSLELGDSALYFCASSVVSSGGYNEQFFGPGTRLTVL.